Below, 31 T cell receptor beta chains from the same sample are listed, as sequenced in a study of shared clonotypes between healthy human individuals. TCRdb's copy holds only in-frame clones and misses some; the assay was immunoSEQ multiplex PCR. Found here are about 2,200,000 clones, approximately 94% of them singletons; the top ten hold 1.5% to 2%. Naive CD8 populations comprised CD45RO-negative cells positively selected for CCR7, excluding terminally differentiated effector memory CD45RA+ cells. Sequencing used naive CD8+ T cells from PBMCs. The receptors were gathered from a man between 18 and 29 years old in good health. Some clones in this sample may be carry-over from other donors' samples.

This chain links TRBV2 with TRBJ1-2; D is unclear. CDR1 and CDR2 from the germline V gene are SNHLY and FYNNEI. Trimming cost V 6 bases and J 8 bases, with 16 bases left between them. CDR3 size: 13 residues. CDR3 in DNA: TGTGCCAGCAGCGACCGGAGGACGTCGGGCTACACCTTC. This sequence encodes CASSDRRTSGYTF.

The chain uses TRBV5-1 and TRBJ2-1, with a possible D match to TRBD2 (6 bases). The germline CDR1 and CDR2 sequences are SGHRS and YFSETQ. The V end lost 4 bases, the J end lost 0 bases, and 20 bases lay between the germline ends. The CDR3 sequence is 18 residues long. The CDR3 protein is CASSIDGPAGRSYNEQFF. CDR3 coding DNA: TGCGCCAGCAGCATAGACGGCCCCGCGGGACGCTCCTACAATGAGCAGTTCTTC.

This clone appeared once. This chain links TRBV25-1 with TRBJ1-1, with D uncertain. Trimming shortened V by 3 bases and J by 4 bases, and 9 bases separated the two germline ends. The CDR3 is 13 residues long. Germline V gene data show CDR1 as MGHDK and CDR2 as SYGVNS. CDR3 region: CASSDVFGTEAFF. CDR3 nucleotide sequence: TGTGCCAGCAGTGATGTCTTTGGCACTGAAGCTTTCTTT. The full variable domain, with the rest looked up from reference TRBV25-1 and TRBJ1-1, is EADIYQTPRYLVIGTGKKITLECSQTMGHDKMYWYQQDPGMELHLIHYSYGVNSTEKGDLSSESTVSRIRTEHFPLTLESARPSHTSQYLCASSDVFGTEAFFGQGTRLTVV.

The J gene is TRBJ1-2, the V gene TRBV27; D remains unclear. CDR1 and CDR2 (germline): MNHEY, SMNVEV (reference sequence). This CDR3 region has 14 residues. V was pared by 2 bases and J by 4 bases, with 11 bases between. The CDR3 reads CASSLVGDGYGYTF. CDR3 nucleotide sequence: TGTGCCAGCAGTTTAGTGGGAGACGGCTATGGCTACACCTTC.

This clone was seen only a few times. As DNA, the CDR3 is TGCAGCGTTGCGGGGGCGAAAAGCTCCTACGAGCAGTACTTC. It yields the protein CSVAGAKSSYEQYF. The J gene is TRBJ2-7, the V gene TRBV29-1, with D perhaps TRBD1 or TRBD2 (6 bases each). Germline V gives CDR1 SQVTM, CDR2 ANQGSEA. This CDR3 region has 14 residues. V was cut by 4 bases and J by 0 bases, with 13 bases left in between.

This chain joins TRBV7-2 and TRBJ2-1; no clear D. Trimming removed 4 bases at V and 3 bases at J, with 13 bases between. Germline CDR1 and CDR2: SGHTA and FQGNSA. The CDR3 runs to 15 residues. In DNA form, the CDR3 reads TGTGCCAGCAGCTCCCGACTTCAAAGCTACAATGAGCAGTTCTTC. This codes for CASSSRLQSYNEQFF.

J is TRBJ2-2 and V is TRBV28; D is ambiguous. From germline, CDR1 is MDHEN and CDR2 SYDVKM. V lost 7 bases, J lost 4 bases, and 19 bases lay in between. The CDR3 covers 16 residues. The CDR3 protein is CASTRPQLRVTGELFF. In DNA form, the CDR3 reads TGTGCCAGCACCCGCCCCCAACTACGTGTCACCGGGGAGCTGTTTTTT.

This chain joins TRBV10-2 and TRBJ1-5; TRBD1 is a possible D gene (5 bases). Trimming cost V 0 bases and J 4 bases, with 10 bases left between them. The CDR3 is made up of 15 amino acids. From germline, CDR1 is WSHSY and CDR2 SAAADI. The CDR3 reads CASSESPTANQPQHF. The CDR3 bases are TGCGCCAGCAGTGAGTCCCCGACAGCGAATCAGCCCCAGCATTTT.

CDR3 in DNA: TGTGCCAGTAGTGTGGACCGAGGGGGCAATCAGCCCCAGCATTTT. Its protein is CASSVDRGGNQPQHF. V and J are TRBV19 and TRBJ1-5; D is perhaps TRBD1 (5 bases). Germline V lookup: CDR1 LNHDA, CDR2 SQIVND (reference sequence). Trimming removed 5 bases from V and 2 bases from J, with 13 bases in between. The CDR3 covers 15 residues.

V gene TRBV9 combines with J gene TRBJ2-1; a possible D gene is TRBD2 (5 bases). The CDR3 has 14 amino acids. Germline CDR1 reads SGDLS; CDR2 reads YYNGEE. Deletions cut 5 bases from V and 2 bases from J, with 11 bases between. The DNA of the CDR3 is TGTGCCAGCAGTGCCGGAGGAACCTACAATGAGCAGTTCTTC. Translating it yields CASSAGGTYNEQFF.

CDR3 sequence reads: CIATGSASTSYGYTF. The CDR3 DNA follows: TGCATCGCTACGGGGTCCGCCTCCACGAGCTATGGCTACACCTTC. The V and J genes are TRBV29-1 and TRBJ1-2; D gene ambiguous. CDR1 and CDR2 (germline): SQVTM, ANQGSEA. This CDR3 has 15 amino acids.

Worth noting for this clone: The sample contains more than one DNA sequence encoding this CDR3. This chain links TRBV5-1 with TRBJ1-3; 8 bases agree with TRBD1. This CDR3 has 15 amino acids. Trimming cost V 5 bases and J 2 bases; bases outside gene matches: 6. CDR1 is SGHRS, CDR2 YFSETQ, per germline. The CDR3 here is CASSYDRGPGNTIYF. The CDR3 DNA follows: TGCGCCAGCAGTTACGACAGGGGACCTGGAAACACCATATATTTT.

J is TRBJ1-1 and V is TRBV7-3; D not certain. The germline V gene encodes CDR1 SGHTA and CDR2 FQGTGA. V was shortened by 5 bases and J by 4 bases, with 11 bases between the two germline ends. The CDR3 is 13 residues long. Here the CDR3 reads CASSPGIGTEAFF. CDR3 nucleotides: TGTGCCAGCAGCCCCGGAATTGGCACTGAAGCTTTCTTT.

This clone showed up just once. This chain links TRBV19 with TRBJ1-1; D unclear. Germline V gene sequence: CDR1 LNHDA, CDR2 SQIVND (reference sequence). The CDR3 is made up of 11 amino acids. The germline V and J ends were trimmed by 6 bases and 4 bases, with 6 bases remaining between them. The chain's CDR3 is CASSVLTEAFF. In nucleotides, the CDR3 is TGTGCCAGTAGCGTTCTCACTGAAGCTTTCTTT.

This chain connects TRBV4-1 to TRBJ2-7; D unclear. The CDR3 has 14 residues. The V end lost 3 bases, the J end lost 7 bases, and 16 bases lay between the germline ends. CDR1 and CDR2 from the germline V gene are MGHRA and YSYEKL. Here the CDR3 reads CASSHGLSNGEQYF. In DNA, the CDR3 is TGCGCCAGCAGCCACGGCCTCTCGAATGGAGAGCAGTACTTC.

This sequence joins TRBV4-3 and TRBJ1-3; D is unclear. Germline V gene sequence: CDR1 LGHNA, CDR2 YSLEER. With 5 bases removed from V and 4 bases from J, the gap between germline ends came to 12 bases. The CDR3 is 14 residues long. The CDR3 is CASSTLGGGNTIYF. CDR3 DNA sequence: TGCGCCAGCAGCACCCTAGGCGGGGGAAACACCATATATTTT.

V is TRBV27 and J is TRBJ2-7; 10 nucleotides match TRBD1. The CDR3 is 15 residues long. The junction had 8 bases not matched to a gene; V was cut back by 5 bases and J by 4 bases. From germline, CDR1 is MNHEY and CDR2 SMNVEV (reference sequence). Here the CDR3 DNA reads TGTGCCAGCAGTGTGACAGGGGGCGCTTCGTACGAGCAGTACTTC. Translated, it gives CASSVTGGASYEQYF.

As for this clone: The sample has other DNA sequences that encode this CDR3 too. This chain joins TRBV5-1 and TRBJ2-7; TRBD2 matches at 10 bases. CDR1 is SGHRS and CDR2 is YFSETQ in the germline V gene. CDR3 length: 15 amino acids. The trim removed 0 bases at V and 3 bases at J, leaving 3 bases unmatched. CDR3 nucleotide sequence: TGCGCCAGCAGCTTGGCGGCTAGCGGGGGCTACGAGCAGTACTTC. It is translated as CASSLAASGGYEQYF.

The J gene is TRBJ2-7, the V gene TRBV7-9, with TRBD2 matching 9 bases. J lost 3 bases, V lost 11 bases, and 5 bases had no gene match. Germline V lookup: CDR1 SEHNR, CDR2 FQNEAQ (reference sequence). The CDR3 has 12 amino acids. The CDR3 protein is CAGASGNYEQYF. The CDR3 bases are TGTGCCGGGGCTAGCGGGAACTACGAGCAGTACTTC.

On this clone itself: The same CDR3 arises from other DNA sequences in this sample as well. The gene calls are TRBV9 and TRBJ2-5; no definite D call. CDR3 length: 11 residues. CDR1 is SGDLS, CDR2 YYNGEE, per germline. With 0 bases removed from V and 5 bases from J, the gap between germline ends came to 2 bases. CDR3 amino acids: CASSVAETQYF. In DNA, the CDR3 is TGTGCCAGCAGCGTAGCGGAGACCCAGTACTTC.

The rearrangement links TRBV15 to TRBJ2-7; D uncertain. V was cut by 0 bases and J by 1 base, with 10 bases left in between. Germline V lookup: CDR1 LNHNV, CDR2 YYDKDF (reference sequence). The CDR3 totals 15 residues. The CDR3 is CATSRDGVRSYEQYF. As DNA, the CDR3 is TGTGCCACCAGCAGAGATGGGGTCAGGTCCTACGAGCAGTACTTC.

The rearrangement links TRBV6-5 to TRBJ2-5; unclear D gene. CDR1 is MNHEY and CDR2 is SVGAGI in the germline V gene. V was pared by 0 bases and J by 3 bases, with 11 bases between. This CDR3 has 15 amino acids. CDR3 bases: TGTGCCAGCAGTTACTCTGGACCCGGCGAAGAGACCCAGTACTTC. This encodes CASSYSGPGEETQYF.

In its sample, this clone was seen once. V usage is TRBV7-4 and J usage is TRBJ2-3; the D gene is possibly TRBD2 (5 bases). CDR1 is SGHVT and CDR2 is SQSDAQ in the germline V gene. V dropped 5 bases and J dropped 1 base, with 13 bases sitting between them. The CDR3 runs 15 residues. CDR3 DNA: TGTGCCAGCAGCCCTCAGACGGGATGCACAGATACGCAGTATTTT. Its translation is CASSPQTGCTDTQYF.

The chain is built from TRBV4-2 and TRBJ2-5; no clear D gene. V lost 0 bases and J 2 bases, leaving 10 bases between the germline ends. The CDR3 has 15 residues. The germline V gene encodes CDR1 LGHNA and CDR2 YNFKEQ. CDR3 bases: TGTGCCAGCAGCCAAGACGGAGCAGATCAAGAGACCCAGTACTTC. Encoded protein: CASSQDGADQETQYF.

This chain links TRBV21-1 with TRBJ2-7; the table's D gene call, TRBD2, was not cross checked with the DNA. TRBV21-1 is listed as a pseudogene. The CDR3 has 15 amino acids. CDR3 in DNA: TGTGCCAGCAGCCGGGATCTGCTTCGGAAATACGAGCAGTACTTC. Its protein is CASSRDLLRKYEQYF.

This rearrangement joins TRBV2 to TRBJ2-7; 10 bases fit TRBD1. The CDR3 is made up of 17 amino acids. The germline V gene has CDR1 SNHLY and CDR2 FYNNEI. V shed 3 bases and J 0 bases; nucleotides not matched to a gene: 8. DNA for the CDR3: TGTGCCAGCAGTGACATCAGGACAGGGGGGAACTCCTACGAGCAGTACTTC. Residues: CASSDIRTGGNSYEQYF.

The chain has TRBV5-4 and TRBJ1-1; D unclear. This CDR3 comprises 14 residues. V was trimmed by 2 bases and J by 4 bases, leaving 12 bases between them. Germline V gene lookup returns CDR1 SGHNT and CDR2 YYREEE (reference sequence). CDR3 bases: TGTGCCAGCAGCTTTGGGCTGGAATTCACTGAAGCTTTCTTT. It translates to CASSFGLEFTEAFF.

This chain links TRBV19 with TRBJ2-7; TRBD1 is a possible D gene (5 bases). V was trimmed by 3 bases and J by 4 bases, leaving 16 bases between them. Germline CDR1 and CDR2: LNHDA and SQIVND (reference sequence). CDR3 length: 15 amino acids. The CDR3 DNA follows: TGTGCCAGTAGTATCGGGCAGGGTTTAGGTTACGAGCAGTACTTC. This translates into CASSIGQGLGYEQYF.

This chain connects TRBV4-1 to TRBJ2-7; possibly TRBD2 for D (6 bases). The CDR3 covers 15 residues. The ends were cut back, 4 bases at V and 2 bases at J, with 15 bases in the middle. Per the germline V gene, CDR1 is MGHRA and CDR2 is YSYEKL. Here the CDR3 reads CASSLGLAGTYEQYF. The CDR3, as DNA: TGCGCCAGCAGCCTGGGACTGGCTGGTACCTACGAGCAGTACTTC.

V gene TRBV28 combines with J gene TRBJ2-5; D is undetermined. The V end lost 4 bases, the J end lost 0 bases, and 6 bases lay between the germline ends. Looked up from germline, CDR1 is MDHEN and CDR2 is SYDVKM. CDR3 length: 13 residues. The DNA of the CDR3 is TGTGCCAGCAGTTGGGCCAACCAAGAGACCCAGTACTTC. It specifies CASSWANQETQYF.

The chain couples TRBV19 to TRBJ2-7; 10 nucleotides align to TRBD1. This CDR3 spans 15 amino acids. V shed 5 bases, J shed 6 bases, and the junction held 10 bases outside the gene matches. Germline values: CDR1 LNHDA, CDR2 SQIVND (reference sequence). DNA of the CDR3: TGTGCCAGTAGTCTTCTCGGGACAGGGGCAGCCGAGCAGTACTTC. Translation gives CASSLLGTGAAEQYF.